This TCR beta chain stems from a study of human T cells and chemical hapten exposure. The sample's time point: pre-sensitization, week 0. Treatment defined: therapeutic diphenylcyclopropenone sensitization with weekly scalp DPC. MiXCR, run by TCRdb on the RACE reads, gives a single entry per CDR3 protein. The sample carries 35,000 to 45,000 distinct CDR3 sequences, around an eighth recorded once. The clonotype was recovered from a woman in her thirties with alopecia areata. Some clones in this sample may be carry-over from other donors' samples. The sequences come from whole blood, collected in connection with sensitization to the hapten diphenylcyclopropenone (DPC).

CDR3 region: CASSQEGTLQETQYF. DNA for the CDR3: TGCGCCAGCAGCCAAGAAGGGACACTCCAAGAGACCCAGTACTTC. V gene TRBV4-1 combines with J gene TRBJ2-5; D perhaps matches TRBD1 (6 bases). Germline loops: CDR1 MGHRA, CDR2 YSYEKL. The length of the CDR3 is 15 residues. V shed 0 bases and J shed 1 base, with 9 bases lying between them.